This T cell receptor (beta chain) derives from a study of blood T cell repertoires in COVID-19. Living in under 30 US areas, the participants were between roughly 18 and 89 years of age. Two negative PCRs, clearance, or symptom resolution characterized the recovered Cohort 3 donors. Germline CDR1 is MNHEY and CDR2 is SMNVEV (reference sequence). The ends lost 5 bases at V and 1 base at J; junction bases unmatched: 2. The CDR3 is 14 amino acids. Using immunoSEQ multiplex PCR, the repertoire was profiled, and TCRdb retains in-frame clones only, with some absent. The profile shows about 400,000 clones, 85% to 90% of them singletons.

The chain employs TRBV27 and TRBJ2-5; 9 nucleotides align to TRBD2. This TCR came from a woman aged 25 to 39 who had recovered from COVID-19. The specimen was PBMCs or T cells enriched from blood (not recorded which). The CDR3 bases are TGTGCCAGCAGTAAACTAGCGGGCCAAGAGACCCAGTACTTC. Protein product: CASSKLAGQETQYF.